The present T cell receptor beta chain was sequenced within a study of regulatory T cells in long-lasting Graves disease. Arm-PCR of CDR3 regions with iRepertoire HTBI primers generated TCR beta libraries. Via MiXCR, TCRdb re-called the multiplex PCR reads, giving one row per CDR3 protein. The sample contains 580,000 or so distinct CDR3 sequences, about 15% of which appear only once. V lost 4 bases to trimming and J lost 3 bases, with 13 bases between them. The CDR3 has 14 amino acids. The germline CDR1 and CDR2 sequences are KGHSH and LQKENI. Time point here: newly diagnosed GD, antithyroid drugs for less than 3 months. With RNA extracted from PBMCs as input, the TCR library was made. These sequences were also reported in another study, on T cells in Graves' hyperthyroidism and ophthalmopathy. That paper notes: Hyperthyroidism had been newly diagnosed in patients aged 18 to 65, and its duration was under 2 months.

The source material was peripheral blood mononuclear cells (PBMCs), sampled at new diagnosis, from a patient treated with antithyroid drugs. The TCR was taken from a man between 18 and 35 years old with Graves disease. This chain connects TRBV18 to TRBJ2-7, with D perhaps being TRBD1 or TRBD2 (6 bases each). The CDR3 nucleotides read TGTGCCAGCTCACGGACTAAGGACAGCTACGAGCAGTACTTC. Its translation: CASSRTKDSYEQYF.